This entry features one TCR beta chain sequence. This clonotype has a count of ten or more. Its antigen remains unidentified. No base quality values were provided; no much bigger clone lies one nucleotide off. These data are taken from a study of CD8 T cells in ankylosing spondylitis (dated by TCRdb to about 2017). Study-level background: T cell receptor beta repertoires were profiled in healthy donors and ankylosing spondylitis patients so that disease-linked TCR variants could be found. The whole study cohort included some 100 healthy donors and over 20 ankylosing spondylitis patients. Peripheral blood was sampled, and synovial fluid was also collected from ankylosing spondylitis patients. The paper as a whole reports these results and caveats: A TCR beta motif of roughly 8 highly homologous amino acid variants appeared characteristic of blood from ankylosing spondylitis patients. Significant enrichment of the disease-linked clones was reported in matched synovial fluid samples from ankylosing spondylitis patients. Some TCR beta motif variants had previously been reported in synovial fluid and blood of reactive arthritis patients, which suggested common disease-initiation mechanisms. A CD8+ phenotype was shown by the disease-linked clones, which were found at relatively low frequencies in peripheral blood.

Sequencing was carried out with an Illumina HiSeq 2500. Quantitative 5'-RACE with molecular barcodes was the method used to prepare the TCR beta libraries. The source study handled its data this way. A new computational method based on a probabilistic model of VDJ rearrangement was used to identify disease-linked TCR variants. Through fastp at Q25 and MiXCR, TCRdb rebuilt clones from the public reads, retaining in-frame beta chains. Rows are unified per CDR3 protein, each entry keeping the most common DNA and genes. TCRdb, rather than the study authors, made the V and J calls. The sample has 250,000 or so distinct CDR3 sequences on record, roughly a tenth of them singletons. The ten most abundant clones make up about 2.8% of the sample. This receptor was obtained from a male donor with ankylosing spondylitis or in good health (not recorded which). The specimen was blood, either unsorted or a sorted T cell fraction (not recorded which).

The DNA reads TGTGCCATCAGTGAGGTAGCGGGAGGGCCCTACAATGAGCAGTTCTTC. Translated, this gives CAISEVAGGPYNEQFF. The rearrangement joined TRBV10-3 to TRBJ2-1; TRBD2 matches 11 bases in the middle. After removal of 2 bases from V and 2 bases from J, the junction retains 2 bases not matched to a gene. The germline V gene specifies ENHRY as CDR1 and SYGVKD as CDR2. Including the terminal cysteine and phenylalanine, the CDR3 comprises 16 residues. CDR3 DNA is the only sequence kept; it has 48 bases, read in frame from the first base.